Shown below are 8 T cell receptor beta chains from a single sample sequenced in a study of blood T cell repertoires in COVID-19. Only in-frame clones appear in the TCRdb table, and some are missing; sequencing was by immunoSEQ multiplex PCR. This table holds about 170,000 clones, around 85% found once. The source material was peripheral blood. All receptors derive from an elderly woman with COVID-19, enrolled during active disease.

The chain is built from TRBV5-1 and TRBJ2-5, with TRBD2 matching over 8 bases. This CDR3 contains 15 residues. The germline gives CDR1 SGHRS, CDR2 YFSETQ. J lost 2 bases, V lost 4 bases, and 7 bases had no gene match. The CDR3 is CASSLGGASQETQYF. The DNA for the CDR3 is TGCGCCAGCAGCCTCGGGGGGGCGTCGCAAGAGACCCAGTACTTC.

The CDR3 DNA reads TGTGCCAGCCGACTAGCGGGAGATCTGTACGAGCAGTACTTC. As protein: CASRLAGDLYEQYF. The chain recombines TRBV5-5 with TRBJ2-7; 12 positions agree with TRBD2. From germline, CDR1 is SGHKS and CDR2 YYEKEE (reference sequence). With 7 bases clipped from V and 4 bases from J, the junction kept 6 bases outside the gene matches. This CDR3 comprises 14 residues.

The CDR3 loop reads CASSETGVPGNTIYF. CDR3 coding DNA: TGTGCCAGCAGCGAAACAGGGGTCCCTGGAAACACCATATATTTT. The chain recombines TRBV7-2 with TRBJ1-3, with 7 bases that match TRBD1. V was pared by 5 bases and J by 2 bases, with 6 bases of the junction left unmatched. Germline assignment: CDR1 SGHTA and CDR2 FQGNSA. The CDR3 extends over 15 amino acids.

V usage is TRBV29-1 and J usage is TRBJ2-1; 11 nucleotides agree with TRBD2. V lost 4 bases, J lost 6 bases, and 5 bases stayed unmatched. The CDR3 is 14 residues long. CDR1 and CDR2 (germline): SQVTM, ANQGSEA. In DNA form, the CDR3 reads TGCAGCGTTGTAACTAGCGGGAGTAGCAATGAGCAGTTCTTC. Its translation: CSVVTSGSSNEQFF.

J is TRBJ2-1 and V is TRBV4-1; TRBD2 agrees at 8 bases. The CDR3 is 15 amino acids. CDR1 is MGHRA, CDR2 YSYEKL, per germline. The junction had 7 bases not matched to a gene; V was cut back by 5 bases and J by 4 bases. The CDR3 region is CASSSIAGRYNEQFF. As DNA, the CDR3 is TGCGCCAGCAGCTCCATAGCGGGGCGGTACAATGAGCAGTTCTTC.

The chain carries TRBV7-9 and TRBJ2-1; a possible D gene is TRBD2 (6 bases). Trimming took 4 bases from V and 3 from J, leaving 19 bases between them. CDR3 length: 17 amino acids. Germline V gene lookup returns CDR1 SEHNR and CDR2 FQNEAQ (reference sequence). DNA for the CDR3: TGTGCCAGCAGCTCCCGTGCCTCTGGGGGGAGCTACAATGAGCAGTTCTTC. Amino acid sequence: CASSSRASGGSYNEQFF. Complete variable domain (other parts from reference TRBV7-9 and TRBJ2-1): DTGVSQNPRHKITKRGQNVTFRCDPISEHNRLYWYRQTLGQGPEFLTYFQNEAQLEKSRLLSDRFSAERPKGSFSTLEIQRTEQGDSAMYLCASSSRASGGSYNEQFFGPGTRLTVL.

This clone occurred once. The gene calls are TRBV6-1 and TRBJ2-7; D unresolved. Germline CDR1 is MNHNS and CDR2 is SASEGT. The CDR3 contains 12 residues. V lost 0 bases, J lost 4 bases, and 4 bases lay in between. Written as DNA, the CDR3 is TGTGCCAGCAGTGAAGCGACATACGAGCAGTACTTC. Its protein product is CASSEATYEQYF.

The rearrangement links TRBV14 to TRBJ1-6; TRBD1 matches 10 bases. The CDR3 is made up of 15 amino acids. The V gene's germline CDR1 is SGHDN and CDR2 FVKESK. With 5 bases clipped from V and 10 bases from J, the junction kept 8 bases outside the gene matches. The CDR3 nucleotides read TGTGCCAGCAGCAAGAGGCGGGACAGGGGATCACCCCTCCACTTT. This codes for CASSKRRDRGSPLHF.